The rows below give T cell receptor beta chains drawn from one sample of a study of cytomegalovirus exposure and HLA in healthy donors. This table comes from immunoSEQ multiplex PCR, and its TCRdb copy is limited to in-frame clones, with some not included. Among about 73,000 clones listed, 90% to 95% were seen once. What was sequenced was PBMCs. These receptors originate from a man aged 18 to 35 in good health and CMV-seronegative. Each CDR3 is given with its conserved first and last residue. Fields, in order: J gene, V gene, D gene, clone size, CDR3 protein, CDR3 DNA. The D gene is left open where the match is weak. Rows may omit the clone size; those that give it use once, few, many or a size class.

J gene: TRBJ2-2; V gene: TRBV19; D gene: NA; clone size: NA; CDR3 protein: CASSIQGIAGELFF; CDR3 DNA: TGTGCCAGTAGTATACAGGGGATAGCCGGGGAGCTGTTTTTT
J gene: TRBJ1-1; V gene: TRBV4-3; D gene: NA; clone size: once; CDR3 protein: CASSQAYKGDTEAFF; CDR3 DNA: TGCGCCAGCAGCCAAGCCTATAAAGGGGACACTGAAGCTTTCTTT
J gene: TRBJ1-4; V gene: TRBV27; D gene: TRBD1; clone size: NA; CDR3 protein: CASSFGTGGEKLFF; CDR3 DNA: TGTGCCAGCAGTTTTGGGACAGGGGGCGAAAAACTGTTTTTT
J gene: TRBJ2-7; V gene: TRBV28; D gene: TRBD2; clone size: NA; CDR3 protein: CASSLSGGWSEQYF; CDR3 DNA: TGTGCCAGCAGTTTATCGGGGGGGTGGAGCGAGCAGTACTTC
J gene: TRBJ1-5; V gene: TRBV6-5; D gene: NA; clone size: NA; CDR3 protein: CASRLTIGSNQPQHF; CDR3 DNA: TGTGCCAGCAGACTAACGATCGGGAGCAATCAGCCCCAGCATTTT
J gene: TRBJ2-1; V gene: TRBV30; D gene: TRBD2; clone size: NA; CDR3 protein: CAVQRGDWGNEQFF; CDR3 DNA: TGTGCCGTACAACGGGGGGATTGGGGCAATGAGCAGTTCTTC
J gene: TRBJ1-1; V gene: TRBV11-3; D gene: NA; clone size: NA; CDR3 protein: CASSETAMNTEAFF; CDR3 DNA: TGTGCCAGCAGCGAGACAGCAATGAACACTGAAGCTTTCTTT
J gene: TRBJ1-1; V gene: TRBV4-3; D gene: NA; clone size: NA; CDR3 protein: CASSQRQRNTEAFF; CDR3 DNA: TGCGCCAGCAGCCAGAGACAGAGGAACACTGAAGCTTTCTTT
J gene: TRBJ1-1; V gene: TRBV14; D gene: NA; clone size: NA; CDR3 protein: CASSLRGGLGNTEAFF; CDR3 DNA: TGTGCCAGCAGCCTGAGGGGGGGGCTAGGGAACACTGAAGCTTTCTTT
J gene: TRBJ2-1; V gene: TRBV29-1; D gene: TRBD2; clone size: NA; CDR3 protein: CSVEDRERGDYNEQFF; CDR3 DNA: TGCAGCGTTGAAGATCGGGAGCGGGGGGACTACAATGAGCAGTTCTTC
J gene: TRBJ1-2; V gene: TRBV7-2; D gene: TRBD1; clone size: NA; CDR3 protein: CASSLYNGDSGYTF; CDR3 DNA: TGTGCCAGCAGCTTATATAACGGGGACAGCGGCTACACCTTC
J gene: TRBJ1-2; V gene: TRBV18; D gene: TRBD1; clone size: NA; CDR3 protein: CASSIGQGGQYGYTF; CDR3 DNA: TGTGCCAGCTCAATCGGACAGGGAGGCCAATATGGCTACACCTTC
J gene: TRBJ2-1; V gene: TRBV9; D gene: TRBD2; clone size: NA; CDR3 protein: CASSPSGGGSSYNEQFF; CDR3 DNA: TGTGCCAGCAGCCCTAGCGGGGGGGGGAGCTCCTACAATGAGCAGTTCTTC
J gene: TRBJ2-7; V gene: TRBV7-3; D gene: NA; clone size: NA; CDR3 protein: CASSLTVSTYEQYF; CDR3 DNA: TGTGCCAGCAGCTTAACCGTCAGTACCTACGAGCAGTACTTC
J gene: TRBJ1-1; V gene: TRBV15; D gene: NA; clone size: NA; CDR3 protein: CATSRRVGPEAFF; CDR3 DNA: TGTGCCACCAGCAGGAGGGTGGGCCCTGAAGCTTTCTTT
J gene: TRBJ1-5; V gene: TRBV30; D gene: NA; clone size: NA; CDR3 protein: CAWSVPTGPNQPQHF; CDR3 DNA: TGTGCCTGGAGTGTCCCGACAGGACCGAATCAGCCCCAGCATTTT
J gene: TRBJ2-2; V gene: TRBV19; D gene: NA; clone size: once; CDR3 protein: CASCVRENTGELFF; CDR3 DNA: TGTGCCAGTTGTGTCAGGGAAAACACCGGGGAGCTGTTTTTT
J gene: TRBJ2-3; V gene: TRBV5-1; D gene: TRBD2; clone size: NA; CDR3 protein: CASSSLPSGGGTDTQYF; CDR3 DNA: TGCGCCAGCAGCTCCCTACCTAGCGGGGGAGGGACAGATACGCAGTATTTT
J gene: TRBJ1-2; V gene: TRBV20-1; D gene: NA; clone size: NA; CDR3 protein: CSAGPGPGYTF; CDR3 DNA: TGCAGTGCGGGTCCGGGTCCTGGCTACACCTTC
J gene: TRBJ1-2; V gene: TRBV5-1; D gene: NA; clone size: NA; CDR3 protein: CASSLERGVDGYTF; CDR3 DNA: TGCGCCAGCAGCTTGGAGCGGGGGGTAGATGGCTACACCTTC
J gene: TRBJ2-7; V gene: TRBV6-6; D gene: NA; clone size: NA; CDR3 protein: CASTQGNTYEQYF; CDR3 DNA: TGTGCCAGCACCCAGGGTAATACCTACGAGCAGTACTTC
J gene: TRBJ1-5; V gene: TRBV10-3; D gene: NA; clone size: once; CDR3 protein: CAISEIPGKNQPQHF; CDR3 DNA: TGTGCCATCAGTGAGATCCCGGGGAAGAATCAGCCCCAGCATTTT
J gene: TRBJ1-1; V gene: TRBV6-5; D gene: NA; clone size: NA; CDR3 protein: CASSAGHTEAFF; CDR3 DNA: TGTGCCAGCAGTGCGGGCCACACTGAAGCTTTCTTT
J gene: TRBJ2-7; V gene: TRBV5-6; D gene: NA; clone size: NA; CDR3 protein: CATSRGDYEQYF; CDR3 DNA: TGTGCCACCAGTCGGGGAGACTACGAGCAGTACTTC
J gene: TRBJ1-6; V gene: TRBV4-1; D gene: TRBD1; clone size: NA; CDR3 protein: CASSQVPTGRHSPLHF; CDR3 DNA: TGCGCCAGCAGCCAAGTTCCGACAGGGAGACATTCACCCCTCCACTTT
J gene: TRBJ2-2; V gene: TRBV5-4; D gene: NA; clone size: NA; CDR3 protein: CASSLGSRPGELFF; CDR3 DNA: TGTGCCAGCAGCTTAGGTAGCCGGCCCGGGGAGCTGTTTTTT
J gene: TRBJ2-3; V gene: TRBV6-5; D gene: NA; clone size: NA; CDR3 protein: CASSYSIVSTDTQYF; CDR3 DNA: TGTGCCAGCAGTTACTCGATAGTGAGCACAGATACGCAGTATTTT
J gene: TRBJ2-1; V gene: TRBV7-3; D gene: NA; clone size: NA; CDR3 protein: CASSLTSDSRGQFF; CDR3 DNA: TGTGCCAGCAGCTTAACATCGGACAGCCGAGGGCAGTTCTTC
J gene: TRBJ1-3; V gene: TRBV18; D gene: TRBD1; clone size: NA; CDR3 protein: CASSPQAQGPGAGNTIYF; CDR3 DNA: TGTGCCAGCTCACCGCAAGCACAGGGGCCGGGGGCTGGAAACACCATATATTTT
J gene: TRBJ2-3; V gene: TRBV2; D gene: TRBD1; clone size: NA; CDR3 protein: CASREDRPTDTQYF; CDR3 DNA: TGTGCCAGCAGAGAGGACAGGCCCACAGATACGCAGTATTTT
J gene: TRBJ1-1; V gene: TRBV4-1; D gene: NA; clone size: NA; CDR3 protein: CASKGGTEAFF; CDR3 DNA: TGCGCCAGCAAGGGAGGCACTGAAGCTTTCTTT
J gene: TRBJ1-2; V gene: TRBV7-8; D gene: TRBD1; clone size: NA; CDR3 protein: CASSTRWGDREVPGYTF; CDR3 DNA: TGTGCCAGCAGCACACGGTGGGGGGACAGGGAGGTTCCTGGCTACACCTTC
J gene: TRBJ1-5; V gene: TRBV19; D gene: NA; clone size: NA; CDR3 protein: CASSTLGQASNQPQHF; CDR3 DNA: TGTGCCAGTAGTACCCTGGGACAAGCAAGCAATCAGCCCCAGCATTTT
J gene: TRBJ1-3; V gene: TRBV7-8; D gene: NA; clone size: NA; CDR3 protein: CASSSARIVVSGNTIYF; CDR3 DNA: TGTGCCAGCAGCTCCGCCCGCATAGTAGTCTCTGGAAACACCATATATTTT
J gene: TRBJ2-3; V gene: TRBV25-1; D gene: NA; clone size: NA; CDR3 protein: CASSRGGQILTDTQYF; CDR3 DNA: TGTGCCAGCTCGCGGGGAGGCCAGATCCTCACAGATACGCAGTATTTT
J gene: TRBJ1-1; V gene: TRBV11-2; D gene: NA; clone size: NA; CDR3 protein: CASSSDPPGGTEAFF; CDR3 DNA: TGTGCCAGCAGCTCCGACCCCCCCGGCGGCACTGAAGCTTTCTTT
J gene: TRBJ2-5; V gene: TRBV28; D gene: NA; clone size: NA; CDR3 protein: CASSFGKETQYF; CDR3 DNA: TGTGCCAGCAGTTTCGGGAAAGAGACCCAGTACTTC
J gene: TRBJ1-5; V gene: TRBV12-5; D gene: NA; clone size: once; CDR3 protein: CASGSGVSSNQPQHF; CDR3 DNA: TGTGCTAGTGGCTCAGGGGTGTCTAGCAATCAGCCCCAGCATTTT
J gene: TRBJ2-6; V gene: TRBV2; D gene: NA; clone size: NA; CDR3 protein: CASSDRGATNVLTF; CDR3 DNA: TGTGCCAGCAGTGACAGGGGAGCGACCAACGTCCTGACTTTC
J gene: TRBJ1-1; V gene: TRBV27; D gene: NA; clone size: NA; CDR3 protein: CASSLAGAIEAFF; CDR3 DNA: TGTGCCAGCAGTTTAGCAGGGGCCATTGAAGCTTTCTTT
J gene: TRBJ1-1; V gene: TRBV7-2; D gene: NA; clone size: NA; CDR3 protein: CASSTPGNTEAFF; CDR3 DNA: TGTGCCAGCAGCACCCCAGGGAACACTGAAGCTTTCTTT
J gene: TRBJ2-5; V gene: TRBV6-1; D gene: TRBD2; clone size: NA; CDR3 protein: CASSTLAGSEETQYF; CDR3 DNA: TGTGCCAGCAGCACACTAGCGGGGTCAGAAGAGACCCAGTACTTC
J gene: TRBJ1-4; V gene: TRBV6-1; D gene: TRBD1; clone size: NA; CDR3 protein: CASRDMTGQGGKLFF; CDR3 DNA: TGTGCCAGCAGGGACATGACGGGACAGGGAGGAAAACTGTTTTTT
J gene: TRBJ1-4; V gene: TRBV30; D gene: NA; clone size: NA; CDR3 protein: CAWSPRGKTATNEKLFF; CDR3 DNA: TGTGCCTGGAGTCCCCGAGGCAAGACCGCAACTAATGAAAAACTGTTTTTT
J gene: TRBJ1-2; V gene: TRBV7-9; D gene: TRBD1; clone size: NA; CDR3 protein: CASSSPTGEANYGYTF; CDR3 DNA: TGTGCCAGCAGCTCACCTACAGGGGAGGCTAACTATGGCTACACCTTC
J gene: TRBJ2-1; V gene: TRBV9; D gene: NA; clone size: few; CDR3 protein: CASSVARGALYNEQFF; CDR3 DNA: TGTGCCAGCAGCGTAGCTCGGGGGGCCCTGTACAATGAGCAGTTCTTC